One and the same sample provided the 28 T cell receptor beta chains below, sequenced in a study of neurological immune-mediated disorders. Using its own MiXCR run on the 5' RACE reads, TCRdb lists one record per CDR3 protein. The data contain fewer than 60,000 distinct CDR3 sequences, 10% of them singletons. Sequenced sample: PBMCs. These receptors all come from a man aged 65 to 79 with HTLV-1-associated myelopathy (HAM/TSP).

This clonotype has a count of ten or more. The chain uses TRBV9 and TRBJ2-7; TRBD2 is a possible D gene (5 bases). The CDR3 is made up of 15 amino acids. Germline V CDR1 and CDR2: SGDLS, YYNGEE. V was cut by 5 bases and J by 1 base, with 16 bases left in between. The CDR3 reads CASSPSGSVSYEQYF. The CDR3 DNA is TGTGCCAGCAGTCCTAGTGGGAGTGTTTCCTACGAGCAGTACTTC.

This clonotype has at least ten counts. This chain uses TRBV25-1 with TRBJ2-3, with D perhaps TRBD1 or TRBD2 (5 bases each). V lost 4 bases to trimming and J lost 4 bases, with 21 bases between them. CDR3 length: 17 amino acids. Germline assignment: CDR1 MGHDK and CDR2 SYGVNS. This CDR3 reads CASSVARGGDYADTQYF. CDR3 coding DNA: TGTGCCAGCAGTGTTGCCCGGGGCGGCGACTATGCAGATACGCAGTATTTT.

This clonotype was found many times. The CDR3 region is CASSVPRGPYDAGELFF. The CDR3 DNA sequence: TGTGCCAGCAGCGTCCCCAGGGGGCCCTATGACGCCGGGGAGCTGTTTTTT. The J gene is TRBJ2-2, the V gene TRBV9, with 8 bases lining up with TRBD1. This CDR3 region has 17 residues. Germline V gene sequence: CDR1 SGDLS, CDR2 YYNGEE. The V and J ends lost 2 bases and 6 bases, in that order; junction bases with no gene match: 12.

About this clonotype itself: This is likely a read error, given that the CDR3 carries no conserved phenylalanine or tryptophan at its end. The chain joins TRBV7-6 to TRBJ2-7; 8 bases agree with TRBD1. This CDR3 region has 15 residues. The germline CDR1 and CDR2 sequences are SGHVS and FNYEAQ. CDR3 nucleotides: TGTGCCATCAGCTTAGACTTTGGGACAGGTTACGAGCAGTACTCC. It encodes CAISLDFGTGYEQYS.

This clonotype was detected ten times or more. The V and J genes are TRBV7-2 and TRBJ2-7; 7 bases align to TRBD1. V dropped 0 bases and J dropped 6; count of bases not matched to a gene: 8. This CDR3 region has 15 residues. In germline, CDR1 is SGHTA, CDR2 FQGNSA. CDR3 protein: CASSLARQGGGEQYF. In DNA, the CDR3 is TGTGCCAGCAGCTTAGCCAGACAGGGTGGAGGCGAGCAGTACTTC.

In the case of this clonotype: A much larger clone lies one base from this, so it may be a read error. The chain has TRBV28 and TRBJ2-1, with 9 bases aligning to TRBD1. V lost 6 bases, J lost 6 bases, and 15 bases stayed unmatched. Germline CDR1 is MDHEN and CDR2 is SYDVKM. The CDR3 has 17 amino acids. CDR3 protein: CASRGQGPVGGGNEQFF. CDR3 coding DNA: TGTGCCAGCAGAGGACAGGGGCCAGTGGGAGGGGGCAATGAGCAGTTCTTC.

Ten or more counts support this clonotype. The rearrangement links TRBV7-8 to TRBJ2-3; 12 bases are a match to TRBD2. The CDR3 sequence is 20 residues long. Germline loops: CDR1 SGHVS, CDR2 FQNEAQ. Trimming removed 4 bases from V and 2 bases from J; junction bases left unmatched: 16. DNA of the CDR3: TGTGCCAGCAGCTCCCGGCCGTCGGGACTAGCGGGTAGAAACACAGATACGCAGTATTTT. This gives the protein CASSSRPSGLAGRNTDTQYF.

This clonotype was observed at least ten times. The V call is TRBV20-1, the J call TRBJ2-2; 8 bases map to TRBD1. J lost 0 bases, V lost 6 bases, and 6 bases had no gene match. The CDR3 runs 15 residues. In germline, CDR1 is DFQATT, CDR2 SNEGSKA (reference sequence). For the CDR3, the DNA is TGCAGTGCAGTAACAGGGGGATCGAACACCGGGGAGCTGTTTTTT. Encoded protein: CSAVTGGSNTGELFF.

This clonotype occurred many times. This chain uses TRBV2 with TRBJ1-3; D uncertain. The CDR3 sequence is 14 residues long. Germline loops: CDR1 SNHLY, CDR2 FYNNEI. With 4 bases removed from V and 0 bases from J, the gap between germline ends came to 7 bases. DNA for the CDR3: TGTGCCAGCAGTGTCGGAAACTCTGGAAACACCATATATTTT. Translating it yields CASSVGNSGNTIYF.

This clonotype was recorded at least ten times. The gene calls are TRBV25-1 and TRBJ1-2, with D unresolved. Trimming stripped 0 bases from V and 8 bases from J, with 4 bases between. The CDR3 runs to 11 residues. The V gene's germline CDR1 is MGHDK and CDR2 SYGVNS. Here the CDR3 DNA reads TGTGCCAGCAGTGAATATCGAGGCTACACCTTC. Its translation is CASSEYRGYTF.

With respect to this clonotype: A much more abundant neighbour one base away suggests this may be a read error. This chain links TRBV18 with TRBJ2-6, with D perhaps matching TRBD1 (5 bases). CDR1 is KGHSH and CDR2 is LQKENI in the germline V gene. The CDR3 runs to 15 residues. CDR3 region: CASSPQSAGANILTF. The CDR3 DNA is TGTGCCAGCTCACCCCAGTCTGCTGGGGCCAACATCCTGACTTTC.

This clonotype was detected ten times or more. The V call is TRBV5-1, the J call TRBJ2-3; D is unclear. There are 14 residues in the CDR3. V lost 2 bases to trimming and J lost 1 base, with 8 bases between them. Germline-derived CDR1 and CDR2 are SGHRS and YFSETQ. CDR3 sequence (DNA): TGCGCCAGCAGCTTAAGGTGGGGCACAGATACGCAGTATTTT. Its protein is CASSLRWGTDTQYF.

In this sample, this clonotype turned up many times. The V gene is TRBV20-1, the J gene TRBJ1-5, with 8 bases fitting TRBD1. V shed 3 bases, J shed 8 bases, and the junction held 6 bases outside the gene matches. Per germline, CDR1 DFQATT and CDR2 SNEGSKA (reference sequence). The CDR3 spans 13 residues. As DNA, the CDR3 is TGCAGTGCTAGGGGGACAGGTCTAGAGCCCCAGCATTTT. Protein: CSARGTGLEPQHF.

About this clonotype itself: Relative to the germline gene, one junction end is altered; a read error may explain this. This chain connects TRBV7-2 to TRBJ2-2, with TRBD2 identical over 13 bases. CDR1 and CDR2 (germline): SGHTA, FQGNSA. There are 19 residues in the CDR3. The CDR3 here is CASRLLAGGTYTNTGELFF. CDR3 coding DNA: TGTGCCAGCAGGTTACTAGCGGGAGGGACTTATACTAACACCGGCGAGCTGTTTTTT.

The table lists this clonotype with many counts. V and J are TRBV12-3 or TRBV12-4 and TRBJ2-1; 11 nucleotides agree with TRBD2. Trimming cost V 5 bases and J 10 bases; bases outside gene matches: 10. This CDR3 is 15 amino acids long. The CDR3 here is CASSVTSGREKEQFF. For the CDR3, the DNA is TGTGCCAGCAGTGTCACTAGCGGGAGAGAAAAGGAGCAGTTCTTC.

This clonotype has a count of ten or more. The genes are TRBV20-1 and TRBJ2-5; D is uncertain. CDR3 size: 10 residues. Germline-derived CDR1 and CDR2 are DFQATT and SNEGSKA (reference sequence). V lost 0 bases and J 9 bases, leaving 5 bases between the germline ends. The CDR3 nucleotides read TGCAGTGCTAGAGAAAGTCCCCAGTACTTC. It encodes CSARESPQYF.

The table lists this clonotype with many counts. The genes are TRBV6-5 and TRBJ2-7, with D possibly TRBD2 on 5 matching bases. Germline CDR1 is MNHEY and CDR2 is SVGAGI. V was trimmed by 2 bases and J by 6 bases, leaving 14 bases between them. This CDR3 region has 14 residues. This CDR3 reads CASSYRAPGSEQYF. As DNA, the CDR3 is TGTGCCAGCAGTTACAGGGCCCCGGGGTCCGAGCAGTACTTC.

Here the CDR3 reads CASSSEGWGETQYF. DNA for the CDR3: TGTGCCAGCAGTTCCGAGGGGTGGGGAGAGACCCAGTACTTC. The V call is TRBV6-2 or TRBV6-3, the J call TRBJ2-5; the D call may be TRBD1 or TRBD2 (5 bases each). The CDR3 is made up of 14 amino acids. Trimming stripped 4 bases from V and 4 bases from J, with 13 bases between. Looked up from germline, CDR1 is MNHEY and CDR2 is SVGEGT.

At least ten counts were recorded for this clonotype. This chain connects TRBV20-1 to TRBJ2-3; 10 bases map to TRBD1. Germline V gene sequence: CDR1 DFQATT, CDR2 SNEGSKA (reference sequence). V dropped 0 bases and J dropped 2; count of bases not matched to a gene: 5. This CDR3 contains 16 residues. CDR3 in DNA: TGCAGTGCTAGAGAAAGAGACAGGGGGCTCACAGATACGCAGTATTTT. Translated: CSARERDRGLTDTQYF.

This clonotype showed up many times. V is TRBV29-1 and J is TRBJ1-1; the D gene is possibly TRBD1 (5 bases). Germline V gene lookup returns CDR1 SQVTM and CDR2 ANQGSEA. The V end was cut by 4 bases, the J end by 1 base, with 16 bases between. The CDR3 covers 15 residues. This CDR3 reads CSVVFWGDSNTEAFF. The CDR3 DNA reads TGCAGCGTTGTATTCTGGGGGGACTCGAACACTGAAGCTTTCTTT.

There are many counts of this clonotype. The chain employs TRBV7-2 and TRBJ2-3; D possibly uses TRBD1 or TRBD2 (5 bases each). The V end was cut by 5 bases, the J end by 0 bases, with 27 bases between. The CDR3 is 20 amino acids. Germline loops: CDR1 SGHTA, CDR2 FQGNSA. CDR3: CASSIPAMGPPQLSTDTQYF. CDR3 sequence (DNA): TGTGCCAGCAGCATCCCCGCTATGGGACCCCCACAGTTGAGCACAGATACGCAGTATTTT. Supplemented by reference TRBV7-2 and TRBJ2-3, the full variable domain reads GAGVSQSPSNKVTEKGKDVELRCDPISGHTALYWYRQSLGQGLEFLIYFQGNSAPDKSGLPSDRFSAERTGGSVSTLTIQRTQQEDSAVYLCASSIPAMGPPQLSTDTQYFGPGTRLTVL.

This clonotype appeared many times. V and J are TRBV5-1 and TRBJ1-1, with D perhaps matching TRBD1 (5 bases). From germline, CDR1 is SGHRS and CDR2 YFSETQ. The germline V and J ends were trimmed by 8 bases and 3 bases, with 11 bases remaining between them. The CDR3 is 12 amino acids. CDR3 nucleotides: TGCGCCAGGAGCAGGGTTCACACTGAAGCTTTCTTT. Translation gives CARSRVHTEAFF.

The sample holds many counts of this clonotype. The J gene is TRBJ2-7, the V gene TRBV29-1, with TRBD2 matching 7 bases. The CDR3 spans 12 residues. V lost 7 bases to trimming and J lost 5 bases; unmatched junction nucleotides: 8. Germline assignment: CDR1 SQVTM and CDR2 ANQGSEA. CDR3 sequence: CSGGEGIHEQYF. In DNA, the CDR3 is TGCAGCGGGGGGGAGGGGATCCACGAGCAGTACTTC.

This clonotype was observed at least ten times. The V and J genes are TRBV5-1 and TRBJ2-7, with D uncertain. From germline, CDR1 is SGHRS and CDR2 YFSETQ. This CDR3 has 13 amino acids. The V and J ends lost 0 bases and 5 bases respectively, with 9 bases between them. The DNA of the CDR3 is TGCGCCAGCAGCTTGGGACCGATTGACGAGCAGTACTTC. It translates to CASSLGPIDEQYF.

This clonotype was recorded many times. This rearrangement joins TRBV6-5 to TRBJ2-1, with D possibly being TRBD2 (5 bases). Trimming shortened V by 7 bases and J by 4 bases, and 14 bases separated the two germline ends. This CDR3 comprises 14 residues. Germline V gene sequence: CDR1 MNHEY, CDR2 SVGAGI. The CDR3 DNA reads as TGTGCCAGCACCTCACGGACTGGGTACAATGAGCAGTTCTTC. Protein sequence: CASTSRTGYNEQFF.

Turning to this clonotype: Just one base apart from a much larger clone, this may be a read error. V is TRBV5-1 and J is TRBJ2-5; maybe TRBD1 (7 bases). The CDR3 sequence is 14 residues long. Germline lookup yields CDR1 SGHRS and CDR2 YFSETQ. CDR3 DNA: TGCACCAGCACCCGACAGGGAGGAGGGGAGACCCAGTACTTC. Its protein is CTSTRQGGGETQYF.

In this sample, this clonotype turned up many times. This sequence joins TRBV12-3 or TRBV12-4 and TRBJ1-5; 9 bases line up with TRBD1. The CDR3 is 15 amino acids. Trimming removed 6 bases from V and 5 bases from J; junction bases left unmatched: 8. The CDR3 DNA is TGTGCCAGCAGCGCTCCCGGGACAGGGTATCAGCCCCAGCATTTT. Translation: CASSAPGTGYQPQHF.

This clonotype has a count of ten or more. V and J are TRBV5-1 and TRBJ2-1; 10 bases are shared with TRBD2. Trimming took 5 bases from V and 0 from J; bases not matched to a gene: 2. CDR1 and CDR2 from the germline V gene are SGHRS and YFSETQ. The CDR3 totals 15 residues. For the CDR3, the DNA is TGCGCCAGCAGGCCTAGCGGGAGCTCCTACAATGAGCAGTTCTTC. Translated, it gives CASRPSGSSYNEQFF.